This T cell receptor (beta chain) was recorded in a study of shared T cell receptors in the human thymus. Germline lookup yields CDR1 LGHNA and CDR2 YSLEER. V shed 4 bases, J shed 1 base, and the junction held 0 bases outside the gene matches. The CDR3 has 15 amino acids. The protocol was immunoSEQ multiplex PCR, while the TCRdb copy is restricted to in-frame clones and leaves out a portion. The table lists 500,000 to 850,000 clones, about 90% of them singletons, with 0.0094% in the top ten. This same sample was also part of a study on human thymus T cells. This second study notes: Surgeons resected thymus tissue during corrective heart surgery. In thymic and blood repertoires alike, V and J usage looked biased.

The clonotype originates from a boy in the first two years of life with a congenital heart defect. This chain connects TRBV4-3 to TRBJ2-6, with 8 bases identical to TRBD2. The sequencing input was thymocytes. CDR3 bases: TGCGCCAGCAGCCGACTAGCGTCTGGGGCCAACGTCCTGACTTTC. This gives the protein CASSRLASGANVLTF.